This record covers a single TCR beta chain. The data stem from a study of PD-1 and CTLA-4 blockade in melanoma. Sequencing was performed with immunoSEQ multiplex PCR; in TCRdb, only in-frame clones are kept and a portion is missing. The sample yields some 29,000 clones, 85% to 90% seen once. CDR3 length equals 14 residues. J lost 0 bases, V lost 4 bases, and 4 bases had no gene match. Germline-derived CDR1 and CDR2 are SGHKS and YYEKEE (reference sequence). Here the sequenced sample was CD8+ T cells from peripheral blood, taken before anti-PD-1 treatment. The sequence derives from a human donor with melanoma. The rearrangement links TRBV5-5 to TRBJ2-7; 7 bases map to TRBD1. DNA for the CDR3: TGTGCCAGCAGCATCCGACAGGGCTCCTACGAGCAGTACTTC. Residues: CASSIRQGSYEQYF.